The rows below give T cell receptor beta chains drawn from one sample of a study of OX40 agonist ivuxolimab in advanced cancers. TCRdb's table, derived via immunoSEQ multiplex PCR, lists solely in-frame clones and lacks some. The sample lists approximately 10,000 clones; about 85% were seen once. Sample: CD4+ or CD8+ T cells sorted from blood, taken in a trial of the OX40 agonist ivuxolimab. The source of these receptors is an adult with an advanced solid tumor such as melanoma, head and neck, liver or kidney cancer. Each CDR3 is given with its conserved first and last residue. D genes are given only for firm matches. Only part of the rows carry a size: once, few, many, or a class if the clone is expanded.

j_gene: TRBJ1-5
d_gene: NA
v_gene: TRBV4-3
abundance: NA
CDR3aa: CASSQGNQPQHF
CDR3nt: TGCGCCAGCAGCCAAGGCAATCAGCCCCAGCATTTT

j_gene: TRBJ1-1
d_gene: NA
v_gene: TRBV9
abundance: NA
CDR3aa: CASSVGIGQNTEAFF
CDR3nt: TGTGCCAGCAGCGTAGGAATAGGCCAGAACACTGAAGCTTTCTTT

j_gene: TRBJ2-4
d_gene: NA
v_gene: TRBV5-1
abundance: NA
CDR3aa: CASGSSKNIQYF
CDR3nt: TGCGCCAGCGGCAGCTCCAAAAACATTCAGTACTTC

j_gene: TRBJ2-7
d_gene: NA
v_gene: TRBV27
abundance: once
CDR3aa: CASSFSPSYEQYF
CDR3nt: TGTGCCAGCAGTTTTTCACCTAGCTACGAGCAGTACTTC

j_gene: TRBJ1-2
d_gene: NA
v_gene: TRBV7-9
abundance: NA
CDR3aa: CASSIVLGYGYTF
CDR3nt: TGTGCCAGCAGCATCGTACTCGGGTATGGCTACACCTTC

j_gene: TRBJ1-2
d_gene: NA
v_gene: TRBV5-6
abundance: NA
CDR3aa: CASSFYRQAGYTF
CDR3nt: TGTGCCAGCAGCTTTTACCGCCAAGCTGGGTACACCTTC

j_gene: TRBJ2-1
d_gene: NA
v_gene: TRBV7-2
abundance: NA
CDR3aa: CASSAYRDWSYNEQFF
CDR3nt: TGTGCCAGCAGCGCCTACAGGGATTGGAGCTACAATGAGCAGTTCTTC

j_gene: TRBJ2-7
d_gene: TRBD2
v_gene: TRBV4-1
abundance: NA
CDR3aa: CASSPRELAASYEQYF
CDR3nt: TGCGCCAGCAGCCCCAGGGAACTAGCGGCCTCCTACGAGCAGTACTTC

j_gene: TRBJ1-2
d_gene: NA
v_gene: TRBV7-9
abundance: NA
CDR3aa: CASSLARDYGYTF
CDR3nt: TGTGCCAGCAGCTTAGCCAGGGACTATGGCTACACCTTC

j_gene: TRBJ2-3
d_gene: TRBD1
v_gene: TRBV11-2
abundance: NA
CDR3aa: CASSQGTDTDTQYF
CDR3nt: TGTGCCAGCAGCCAAGGGACAGACACAGATACGCAGTATTTT

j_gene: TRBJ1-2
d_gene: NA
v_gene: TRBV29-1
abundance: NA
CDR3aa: CSVASQRVQANYGYTF
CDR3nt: TGCAGCGTTGCCTCCCAGCGCGTACAAGCTAACTATGGCTACACCTTC

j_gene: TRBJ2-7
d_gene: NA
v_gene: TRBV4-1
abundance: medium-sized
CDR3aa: CASSQVGGVYEQYF
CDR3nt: TGCGCCAGCAGCCAAGTTGGGGGAGTCTACGAGCAGTACTTC

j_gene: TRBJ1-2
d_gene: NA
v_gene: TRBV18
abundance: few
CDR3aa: CASSPPISVLGYTF
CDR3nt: TGTGCCAGCTCACCACCAATCTCGGTGTTGGGCTACACCTTC

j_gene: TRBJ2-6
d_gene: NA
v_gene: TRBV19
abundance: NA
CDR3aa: CASVRRPGANVLTF
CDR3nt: TGTGCCAGCGTCCGGCGGCCTGGGGCCAACGTCCTGACTTTC

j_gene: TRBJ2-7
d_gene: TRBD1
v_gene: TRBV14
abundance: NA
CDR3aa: CASSSRDRTYEQYF
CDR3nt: TGTGCCAGCAGCTCCCGGGACAGGACCTACGAGCAGTACTTC

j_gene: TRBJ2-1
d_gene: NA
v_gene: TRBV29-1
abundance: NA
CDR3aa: CSVIEDEQFF
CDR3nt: TGCAGCGTCATCGAGGATGAGCAGTTCTTC

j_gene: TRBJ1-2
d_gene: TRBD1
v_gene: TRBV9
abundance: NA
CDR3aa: CASRGTGVGGYTF
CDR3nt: TGTGCCAGCAGGGGGACAGGGGTTGGCGGCTACACCTTC

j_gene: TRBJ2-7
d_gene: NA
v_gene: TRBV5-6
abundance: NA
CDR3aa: CASSLGGGYEQYF
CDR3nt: TGCGCCAGCAGCTTGGGTGGGGGGTACGAGCAGTACTTC

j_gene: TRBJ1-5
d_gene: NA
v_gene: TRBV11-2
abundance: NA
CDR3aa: CASSLKQGNQPQHF
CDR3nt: TGTGCCAGCAGCTTGAAACAGGGTAATCAGCCCCAGCATTTT

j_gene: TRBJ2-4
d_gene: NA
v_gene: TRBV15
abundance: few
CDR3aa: CATSRTPGSKSIQYF
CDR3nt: TGTGCCACCAGCAGGACCCCTGGCAGCAAATCCATTCAGTACTTC

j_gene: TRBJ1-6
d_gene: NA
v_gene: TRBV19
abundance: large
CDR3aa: CASSLAANSPLHF
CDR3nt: TGTGCCAGTAGTCTGGCAGCCAATTCACCCCTCCACTTT

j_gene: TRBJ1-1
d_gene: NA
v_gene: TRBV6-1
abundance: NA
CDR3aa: CASSERTRFGPAFF
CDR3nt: TGTGCCAGCAGTGAGAGGACCAGGTTTGGTCCAGCTTTCTTT

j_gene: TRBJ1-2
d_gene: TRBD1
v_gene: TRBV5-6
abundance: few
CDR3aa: CASSNRGRYGYTF
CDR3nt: TGTGCCAGCAGCAACAGGGGGCGGTATGGCTACACCTTC

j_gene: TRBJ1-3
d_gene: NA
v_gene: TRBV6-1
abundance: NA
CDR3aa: CASTPELSSGNTIYF
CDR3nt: TGTGCCAGCACCCCGGAGCTTAGCTCTGGAAACACCATATATTTT

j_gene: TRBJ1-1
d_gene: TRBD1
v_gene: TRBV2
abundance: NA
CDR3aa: CASSWDRVMAFF
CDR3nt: TGTGCCAGCAGCTGGGACAGGGTGATGGCTTTCTTT

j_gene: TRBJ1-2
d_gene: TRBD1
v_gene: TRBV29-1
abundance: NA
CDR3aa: CSATGTGGYYGYTF
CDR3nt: TGCAGCGCGACCGGGACAGGGGGTTACTATGGCTACACCTTC

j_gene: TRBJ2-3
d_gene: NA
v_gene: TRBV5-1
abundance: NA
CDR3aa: CASSAEWARDTQYF
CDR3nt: TGCGCCAGCAGCGCCGAGTGGGCGAGGGATACGCAGTATTTT

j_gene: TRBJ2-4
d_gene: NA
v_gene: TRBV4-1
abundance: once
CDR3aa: CASSQDGEVDIQYF
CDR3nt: TGCGCCAGCAGCCAAGATGGAGAGGTGGACATTCAGTACTTC

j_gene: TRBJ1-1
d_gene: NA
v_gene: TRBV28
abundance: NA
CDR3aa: CASSLIGVVSDTEAFF
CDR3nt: TGTGCCAGCAGTTTAATAGGGGTTGTTTCGGACACTGAAGCTTTCTTT

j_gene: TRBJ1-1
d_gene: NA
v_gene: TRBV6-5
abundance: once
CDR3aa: CASSYRNTEAFF
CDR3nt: TGTGCCAGCAGTTACAGGAACACTGAAGCTTTCTTT

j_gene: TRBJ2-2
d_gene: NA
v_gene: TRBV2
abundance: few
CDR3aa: CASSEVASSNTGELFF
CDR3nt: TGTGCCAGCAGTGAAGTCGCCAGCTCGAACACCGGGGAGCTGTTTTTT

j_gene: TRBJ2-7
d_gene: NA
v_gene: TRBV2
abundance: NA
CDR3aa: CASSEAWESEQYF
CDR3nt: TGTGCCAGCAGTGAAGCTTGGGAGTCCGAGCAGTACTTC

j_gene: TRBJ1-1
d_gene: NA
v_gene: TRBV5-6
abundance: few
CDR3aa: CASSLFPRKPLNTEAFF
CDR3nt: TGTGCCAGCAGCTTGTTTCCCAGGAAACCTCTGAACACTGAAGCTTTCTTT

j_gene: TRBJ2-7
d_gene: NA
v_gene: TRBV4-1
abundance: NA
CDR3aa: CASSQDVWGMSSYEQYF
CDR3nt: TGCGCCAGCAGCCAAGACGTTTGGGGCATGAGCTCCTACGAGCAGTACTTC

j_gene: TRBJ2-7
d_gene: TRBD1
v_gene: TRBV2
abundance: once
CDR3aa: CASSEGQSYEQYF
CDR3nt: TGTGCCAGCAGTGAGGGACAGTCCTACGAGCAGTACTTC

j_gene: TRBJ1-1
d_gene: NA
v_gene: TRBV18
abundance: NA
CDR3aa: CASSPPPWTAMNTEAFF
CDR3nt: TGTGCCAGCTCACCCCCACCATGGACGGCGATGAACACTGAAGCTTTCTTT

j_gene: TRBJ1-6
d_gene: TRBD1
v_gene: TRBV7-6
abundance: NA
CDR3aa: CASSPGGLNSPLHF
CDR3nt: TGTGCCAGCAGCCCAGGGGGGCTTAATTCACCCCTCCACTTT

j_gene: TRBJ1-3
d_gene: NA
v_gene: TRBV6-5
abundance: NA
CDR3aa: CASSYDGGLTIYF
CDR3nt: TGTGCCAGCAGTTACGACGGGGGGCTCACCATATATTTT

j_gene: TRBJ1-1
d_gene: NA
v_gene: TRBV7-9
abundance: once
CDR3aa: CASRGNTEAFF
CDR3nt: TGTGCCAGCAGGGGGAACACTGAAGCTTTCTTT

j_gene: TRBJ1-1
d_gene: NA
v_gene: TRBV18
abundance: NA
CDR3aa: CASSPQGIMDTEAFF
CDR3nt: TGTGCCAGCTCACCACAGGGCATCATGGACACTGAAGCTTTCTTT

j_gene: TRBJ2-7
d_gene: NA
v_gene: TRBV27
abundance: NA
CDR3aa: CASSLSKGNYEQYF
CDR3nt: TGTGCCAGCAGTTTATCCAAGGGCAACTACGAGCAGTACTTC

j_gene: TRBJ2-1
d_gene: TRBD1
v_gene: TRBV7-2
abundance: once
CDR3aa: CASSLVGQGARNEQFF
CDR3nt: TGTGCCAGCAGCTTAGTCGGACAGGGGGCGCGAAATGAGCAGTTCTTC

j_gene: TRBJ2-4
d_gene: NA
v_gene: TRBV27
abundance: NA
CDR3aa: CASSPSDSTAKNIQYF
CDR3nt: TGTGCCAGCAGTCCCTCGGACAGCACTGCCAAAAACATTCAGTACTTC

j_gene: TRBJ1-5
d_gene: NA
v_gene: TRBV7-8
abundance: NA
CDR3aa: CASSPEIVMGNQPQHF
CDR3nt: TGTGCCAGCAGCCCGGAGATTGTGATGGGCAATCAGCCCCAGCATTTT

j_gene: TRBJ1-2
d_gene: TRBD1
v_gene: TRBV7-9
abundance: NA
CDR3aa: CASSPSGGGNYGYTF
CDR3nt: TGTGCCAGCAGCCCATCAGGGGGAGGGAACTATGGCTACACCTTC

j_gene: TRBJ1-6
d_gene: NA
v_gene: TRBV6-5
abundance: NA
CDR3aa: CASSDRVGNSPLHF
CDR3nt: TGTGCCAGCAGTGACCGGGTCGGTAATTCACCCCTCCACTTT

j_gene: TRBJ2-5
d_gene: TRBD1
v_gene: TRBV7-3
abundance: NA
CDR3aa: CASSYRDRVEETQYF
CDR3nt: TGTGCCAGCAGCTACCGGGACAGGGTCGAAGAGACCCAGTACTTC

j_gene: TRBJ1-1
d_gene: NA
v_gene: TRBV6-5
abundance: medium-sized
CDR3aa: CASSYVVSLNTEAFF
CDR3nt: TGTGCCAGCAGTTACGTAGTATCGTTGAACACTGAAGCTTTCTTT

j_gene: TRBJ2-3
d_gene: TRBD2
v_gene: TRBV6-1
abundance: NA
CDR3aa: CASSEIAGGTDTQYF
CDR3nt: TGTGCCAGCAGTGAAATCGCGGGGGGCACAGATACGCAGTATTTT

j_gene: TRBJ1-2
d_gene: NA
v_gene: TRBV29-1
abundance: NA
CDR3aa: CSVEVLFGYGYTF
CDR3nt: TGCAGCGTTGAGGTCCTCTTCGGCTATGGCTACACCTTC

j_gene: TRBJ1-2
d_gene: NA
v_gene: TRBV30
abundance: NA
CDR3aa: CAWSVMGGASGYTF
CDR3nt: TGTGCCTGGAGTGTAATGGGAGGGGCCTCTGGCTACACCTTC

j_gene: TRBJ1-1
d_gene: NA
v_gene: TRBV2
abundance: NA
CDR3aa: CASRSGPNTEAFF
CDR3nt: TGTGCCAGCAGGTCAGGACCGAACACTGAAGCTTTCTTT

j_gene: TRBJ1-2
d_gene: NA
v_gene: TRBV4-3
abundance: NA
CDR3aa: CASSQDLGGQAPGYTF
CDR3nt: TGCGCCAGCAGCCAAGATCTGGGAGGACAAGCGCCTGGCTACACCTTC

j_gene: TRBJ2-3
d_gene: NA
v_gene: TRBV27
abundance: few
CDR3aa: CASSPPLVDTQYF
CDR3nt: TGTGCCAGCAGCCCCCCGTTGGTGGATACGCAGTATTTT